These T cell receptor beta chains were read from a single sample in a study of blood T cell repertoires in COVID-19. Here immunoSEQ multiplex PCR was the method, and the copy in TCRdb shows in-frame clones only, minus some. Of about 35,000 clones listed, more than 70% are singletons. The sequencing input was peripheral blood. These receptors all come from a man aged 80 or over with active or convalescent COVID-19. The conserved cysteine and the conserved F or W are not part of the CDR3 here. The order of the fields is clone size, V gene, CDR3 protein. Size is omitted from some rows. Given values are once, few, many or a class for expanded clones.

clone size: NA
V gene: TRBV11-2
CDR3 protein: ASSLGQGPYNEQF

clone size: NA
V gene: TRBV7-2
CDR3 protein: ASSYSRIGGNSGANVLT

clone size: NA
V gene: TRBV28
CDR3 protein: ASSLPPLYNEQF

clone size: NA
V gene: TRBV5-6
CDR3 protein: ASSLSGQGLADTQY

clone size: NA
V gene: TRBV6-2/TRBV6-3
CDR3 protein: ASSQTGPDSLNQPQH

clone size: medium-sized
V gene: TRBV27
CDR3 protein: ATLSATSGMYEQY

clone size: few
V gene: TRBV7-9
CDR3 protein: ASSSREAGEQF

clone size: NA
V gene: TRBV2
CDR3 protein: ASTLRDGADTQY

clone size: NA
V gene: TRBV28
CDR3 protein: ASSIRTGISQPQH

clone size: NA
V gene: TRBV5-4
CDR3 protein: ASSPSSGPSYEQY